Presented here are 15 T cell receptor beta chains from one specimen sequenced in a study of cytomegalovirus exposure and HLA in healthy donors. Generated by immunoSEQ multiplex PCR, the TCRdb table keeps only in-frame clones and is missing some. Here the sample spans 120,000 or so clones, more than 75% being singletons. The specimen was PBMCs. These receptors originate from a woman aged 30 to 39 in good health and CMV-seronegative.

J is TRBJ1-1 and V is TRBV19; D might be TRBD1 (6 bases). Trimming pared 3 bases from V and 6 bases from J, leaving 14 bases between. From germline, CDR1 is LNHDA and CDR2 SQIVND (reference sequence). This CDR3 comprises 14 residues. The CDR3 DNA reads TGTGCCAGTAGTATTCCGGGGGGCTTGTCTGAAGCTTTCTTT. It specifies CASSIPGGLSEAFF.

The J gene is TRBJ1-5, the V gene TRBV7-6; TRBD1 might be the D (5 bases). Deletions cut 1 base from V and 6 bases from J, with 13 bases between. The CDR3 is made up of 15 amino acids. The germline gives CDR1 SGHVS, CDR2 FNYEAQ. The CDR3 DNA reads as TGTGCCAGCAGCTTAGGGTCAGGGTATGTTCAGCCCCAGCATTTT. This encodes CASSLGSGYVQPQHF.

The J gene is TRBJ2-7, the V gene TRBV2, with D maybe TRBD2 (5 bases). CDR1 and CDR2 from the germline V gene are SNHLY and FYNNEI. V was cut by 8 bases and J by 3 bases, with 17 bases left in between. The CDR3 has 14 amino acids. The CDR3 DNA follows: TGTGCCAGCGCGCCCGGGGTCGGGGACTACGAGCAGTACTTC. It translates to CASAPGVGDYEQYF.

This rearrangement joins TRBV5-1 to TRBJ2-1; 9 positions agree with TRBD1. The V gene's germline CDR1 is SGHRS and CDR2 YFSETQ. The CDR3 has 14 amino acids. V lost 3 bases and J lost 10; bases outside the gene matches: 8. The CDR3 nucleotides read TGCGCCAGCAGCTCCGGGACAGGGACAAGGGAGCAGTTCTTC. As protein: CASSSGTGTREQFF.

V gene TRBV7-6 combines with J gene TRBJ2-5; 11 nucleotides align to TRBD1. After removal of 5 bases from V and 5 bases from J, the junction contained 7 bases not matched to a gene. The CDR3 is 15 residues long. Germline values: CDR1 SGHVS, CDR2 FNYEAQ. CDR3 residues: CASSLGQGGTETQYF. The CDR3 bases are TGTGCCAGCAGCCTGGGACAGGGGGGAACGGAGACCCAGTACTTC.

The V gene is TRBV5-1, the J gene TRBJ2-3; 12 bases agree with TRBD2. The J segment lost 0 bases and the V segment lost 0 bases, leaving 8 bases of the junction unmatched. Germline lookup yields CDR1 SGHRS and CDR2 YFSETQ. The CDR3 is made up of 19 amino acids. The CDR3 DNA sequence: TGCGCCAGCAGCTTGGCTAGCGGGGGGGCCGGGGGTAGCACAGATACGCAGTATTTT. Residues: CASSLASGGAGGSTDTQYF.

This clone was counted once. The chain uses TRBV6-5 and TRBJ2-5; TRBD1 aligns across 10 bases. Unmatched junction bases numbered 5, after V lost 5 bases and J lost 5 bases. CDR1 is MNHEY and CDR2 is SVGAGI in the germline V gene. The CDR3 length is 14 residues. CDR3 in amino acids: CASSRTGGDETQYF. In DNA form, the CDR3 reads TGTGCCAGCAGTAGGACAGGGGGGGACGAGACCCAGTACTTC.

V gene TRBV5-6 combines with J gene TRBJ2-2, with D possibly TRBD2 on 5 matching bases. The CDR3 has 16 amino acids. CDR1 and CDR2 from the germline V gene are SGHDT and YYEEEE. Trimming cost V 0 bases and J 6 bases, with 15 bases left between them. DNA of the CDR3: TGTGCCAGCAGCTTGGTCTCCAGCCTGGAGGCCGGGGAGCTGTTTTTT. Protein: CASSLVSSLEAGELFF. Full variable domain (missing parts from reference TRBV5-6 and TRBJ2-2): DAGVTQSPTHLIKTRGQQVTLRCSPKSGHDTVSWYQQALGQGPQFIFQYYEEEERQRGNFPDRFSGHQFPNYSSELNVNALLLGDSALYLCASSLVSSLEAGELFFGEGSRLTVL.

V is TRBV12-5 and J is TRBJ2-7; TRBD2 matches at 9 bases. Germline V gene lookup returns CDR1 LGHNT and CDR2 FRNRAP. V dropped 5 bases and J dropped 1; count of bases not matched to a gene: 6. The CDR3 length is 15 residues. In DNA, the CDR3 is TGTGCTAGTGGTCCCGGACTAGCGCTGTCCTACGAGCAGTACTTC. The encoded protein is CASGPGLALSYEQYF.

The V and J genes are TRBV10-2 and TRBJ2-5; 9 bases fit TRBD2. The CDR3 is 17 amino acids. Per the germline V gene, CDR1 is WSHSY and CDR2 is SAAADI. V shed 6 bases, J shed 5 bases, and the junction held 16 bases outside the gene matches. The CDR3 spells CASSLKGRGGPRETQYF. CDR3 coding DNA: TGCGCCAGCAGCCTAAAAGGGCGGGGGGGACCACGGGAGACCCAGTACTTC.

The gene calls are TRBV30 and TRBJ1-1, with 10 bases identical to TRBD1. The CDR3 contains 16 residues. Per germline, CDR1 GTSNPN and CDR2 SVGIG (reference sequence). V dropped 4 bases and J dropped 0; count of bases not matched to a gene: 8. The CDR3 sequence is CAWIRDRGHMNTEAFF. CDR3 in DNA: TGTGCCTGGATCCGGGACAGGGGACACATGAACACTGAAGCTTTCTTT.

V gene TRBV18 combines with J gene TRBJ2-1; no clear D. The V end lost 5 bases, the J end lost 4 bases, and 9 bases lay between the germline ends. There are 13 residues in the CDR3. The germline CDR1 and CDR2 sequences are KGHSH and LQKENI. The CDR3 sequence is CASSASQYNEQFF. CDR3 bases: TGTGCCAGCTCAGCCAGTCAGTACAATGAGCAGTTCTTC.

This rearrangement joins TRBV5-6 to TRBJ1-2; 11 bases are a match to TRBD1. This CDR3 spans 16 amino acids. V was pared by 4 bases and J by 4 bases, with 9 bases of the junction left unmatched. CDR1 is SGHDT, CDR2 YYEEEE, per germline. CDR3 in amino acids: CASSPYGTGGGYGYTF. As DNA, the CDR3 is TGTGCCAGCAGCCCATATGGGACAGGGGGTGGCTATGGCTACACCTTC.

V is TRBV13 and J is TRBJ2-5; D remains ambiguous. This CDR3 spans 14 amino acids. V was cut by 1 base and J by 4 bases, with 10 bases left in between. Germline V gene data show CDR1 as PRHDT and CDR2 as FYEKMQ (reference sequence). Here the CDR3 DNA reads TGTGCCAGCAGCTTAGAAGCTAGTAGAGAGACCCAGTACTTC. Protein: CASSLEASRETQYF. The full variable domain, its missing parts supplied by reference TRBV13 and TRBJ2-5, is AAGVIQSPRHLIKEKRETATLKCYPIPRHDTVYWYQQGPGQDPQFLISFYEKMQSDKGSIPDRFSAQQFSDYHSELNMSSLELGDSALYFCASSLEASRETQYFGPGTRLLVL.

This clone was detected once. CDR3 in amino acids: CASSPSGVLSGANVLTF. The CDR3 nucleotides are TGTGCCAGCAGCCCGAGCGGGGTACTCTCTGGGGCCAACGTCCTGACTTTC. The chain couples TRBV11-1 to TRBJ2-6; 7 bases align to TRBD2. Germline V lookup: CDR1 SGHAT, CDR2 FQDESV (reference sequence). After removal of 5 bases from V and 0 bases from J, the junction contained 7 bases not matched to a gene. This CDR3 has 17 amino acids. Full variable domain (rest looked up from reference TRBV11-1 and TRBJ2-6): EAEVAQSPRYKITEKSQAVAFWCDPISGHATLYWYRQILGQGPELLVQFQDESVVDDSQLPKDRFSAERLKGVDSTLKIQPAELGDSAMYLCASSPSGVLSGANVLTFGAGSRLTVL.